This is a list of T cell receptor beta chains from one sample in a study of blood T cell repertoires in COVID-19. Assay: immunoSEQ multiplex PCR; the TCRdb copy retains only in-frame clones and omits some. The sample has just over 90,000 clones, 80% seen once. The source material was peripheral blood. These receptors were taken from a human donor in a cohort sampled during active COVID-19. CDR3s include the opening cysteine and the closing phenylalanine or tryptophan. A D gene is named only where the DNA matches it firmly. The size of a clone is reported for some rows only, either as once, few or many, or as a class for expanded clones.

clone size	V gene	D gene	J gene	CDR3 protein	CDR3 DNA
NA	TRBV5-6	NA	TRBJ2-3	CASATGLRGTDTQYF	TGTGCCAGCGCAACCGGGCTAAGGGGAACAGATACGCAGTATTTT
once	TRBV27	TRBD1	TRBJ1-6	CASSLQGTGNSPLHF	TGTGCCAGCAGTTTACAAGGGACAGGGAATTCACCCCTCCACTTT
few	TRBV28	NA	TRBJ1-2	CASSPVDRFYGYTF	TGTGCCAGCAGTCCGGTTGACAGGTTCTATGGCTACACCTTC
NA	TRBV10-3	NA	TRBJ1-3	CAISLGGTGNTIYF	TGTGCCATCAGCCTGGGGGGAACTGGAAACACCATATATTTT
NA	TRBV14	NA	TRBJ2-7	CASRRTPQGKQYF	TGTGCCTCACGCCGGACGCCTCAGGGAAAGCAGTACTTC
NA	TRBV18	NA	TRBJ1-2	CASSEGDVGYTF	TGTGCCAGCTCAGAGGGGGATGTTGGCTACACCTTC
few	TRBV19	NA	TRBJ1-4	CASTEDRKLFF	TGTGCCAGTACCGAGGACAGAAAACTGTTTTTT
NA	TRBV5-1	NA	TRBJ2-3	CASTGGPSTDTQYF	TGCGCCAGCACTGGAGGACCTAGCACAGATACGCAGTATTTT
NA	TRBV24-1	NA	TRBJ2-5	CATSDDTGRTQYF	TGTGCCACCAGTGATGACACGGGAAGGACCCAGTACTTC
once	TRBV7-2	TRBD2	TRBJ2-3	CASSPEGLAEYF	TGTGCCAGCAGCCCCGAAGGACTAGCGGAGTATTTT
NA	TRBV6-6	TRBD1	TRBJ2-7	CASVRTGYDEQYF	TGTGCCAGCGTGCGGACAGGGTACGACGAGCAGTACTTC
few	TRBV10-2	NA	TRBJ1-2	CASSEREAYGYTF	TGCGCCAGCAGTGAGAGGGAGGCCTATGGCTACACCTTC
NA	TRBV19	NA	TRBJ2-7	CASSRAGAYEQYF	TGTGCCAGTAGTAGGGCAGGGGCCTACGAGCAGTACTTC